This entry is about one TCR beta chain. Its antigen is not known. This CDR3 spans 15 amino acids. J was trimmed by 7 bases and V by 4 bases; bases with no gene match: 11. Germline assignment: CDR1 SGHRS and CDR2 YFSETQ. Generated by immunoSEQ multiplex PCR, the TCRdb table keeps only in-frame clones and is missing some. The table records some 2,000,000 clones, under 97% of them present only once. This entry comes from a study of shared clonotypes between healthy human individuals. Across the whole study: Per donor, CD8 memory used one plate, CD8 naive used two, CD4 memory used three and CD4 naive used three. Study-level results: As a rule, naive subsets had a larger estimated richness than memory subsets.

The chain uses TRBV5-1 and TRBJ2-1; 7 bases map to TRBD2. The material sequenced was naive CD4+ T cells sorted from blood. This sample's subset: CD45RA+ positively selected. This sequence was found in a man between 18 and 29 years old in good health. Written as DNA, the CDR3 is TGCGCCAGCAGCCCGACGGGAGGAGAGGGGAATGAGCAGTTCTTC. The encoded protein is CASSPTGGEGNEQFF.